The clone carrying this T cell receptor beta chain was counted many times. Its antigen remains unidentified. cDNA carried unique molecular identifiers, and a universal primer site was added by template switching. A single record per CDR3 protein comes from TCRdb applying MiXCR to the 5' RACE reads. The data show 350,000 or so distinct CDR3 sequences, around 9% seen once. The entry originates in a study of identical twins. CDR3 length equals 14 residues. CDR1 is SGHDT, CDR2 YYEEEE, per germline. The J segment lost 5 bases and the V segment lost 5 bases, leaving 7 bases of the junction unmatched. General study points: Abundant beta clonotypes from cord blood bore fewer insertions; memory repertoires lacked this pattern.

This clonotype was obtained from a woman aged 45 to 65 in good health. J is TRBJ1-5 and V is TRBV5-6; 7 bases align to TRBD1. The sample comprised naive T cells sorted from blood. CDR3 sequence: CASSQGQAYQPQHF. The CDR3 DNA follows: TGTGCCAGCAGTCAAGGACAGGCGTATCAGCCCCAGCATTTT.